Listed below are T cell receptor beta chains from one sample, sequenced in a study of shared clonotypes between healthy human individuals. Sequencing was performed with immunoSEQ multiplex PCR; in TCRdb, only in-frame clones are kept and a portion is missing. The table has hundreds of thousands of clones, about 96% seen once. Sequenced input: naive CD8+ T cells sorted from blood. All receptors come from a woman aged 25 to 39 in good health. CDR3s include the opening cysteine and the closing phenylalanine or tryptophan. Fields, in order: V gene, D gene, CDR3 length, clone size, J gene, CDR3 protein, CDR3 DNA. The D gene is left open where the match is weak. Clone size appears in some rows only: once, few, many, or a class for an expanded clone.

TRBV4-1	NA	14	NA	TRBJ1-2	CASSQLLGGHGYTF	TGCGCCAGCAGCCAACTCCTCGGGGGGCATGGCTACACCTTC
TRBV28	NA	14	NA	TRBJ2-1	CASSGTLSYNEQFF	TGTGCCAGCAGCGGGACCCTCTCCTACAATGAGCAGTTCTTC
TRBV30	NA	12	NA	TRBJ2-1	CAWSLYNNEQFF	TGTGCCTGGAGTCTCTATAACAATGAGCAGTTCTTC
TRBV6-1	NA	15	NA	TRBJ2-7	CASSPTGTVSYEQYF	TGTGCCAGCAGTCCCACCGGGACGGTTTCCTACGAGCAGTACTTC
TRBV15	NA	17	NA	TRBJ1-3	CATSRDRPRSSGNTIYF	TGTGCCACCAGCAGAGATCGGCCTAGGAGCTCCGGAAACACCATATATTTT
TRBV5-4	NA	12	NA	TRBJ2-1	CASSSERGEQFF	TGTGCCAGCAGCTCGGAAAGGGGGGAGCAGTTCTTC
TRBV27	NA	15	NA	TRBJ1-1	CASSLSSAGLFEAFF	TGTGCCAGCAGTTTATCGTCGGCAGGGCTGTTTGAAGCTTTCTTT
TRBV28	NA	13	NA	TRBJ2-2	CASSFSEAGELFF	TGTGCCAGCAGTTTTTCCGAGGCCGGGGAGCTGTTTTTT
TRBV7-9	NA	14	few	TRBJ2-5	CASSLAQGAETQYF	TGTGCCAGCAGCTTAGCCCAGGGTGCAGAGACCCAGTACTTC
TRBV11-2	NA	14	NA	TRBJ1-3	CASSLVGVGNTIYF	TGTGCCAGCAGCTTAGTAGGAGTAGGAAACACCATATATTTT
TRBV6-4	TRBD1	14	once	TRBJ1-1	CASRKGALNTEAFF	TGTGCCAGCAGGAAGGGGGCGTTGAACACTGAAGCTTTCTTT
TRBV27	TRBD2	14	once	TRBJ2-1	CASSYGTSGTEQFF	TGTGCCAGCAGTTACGGGACTAGCGGTACGGAGCAGTTCTTC
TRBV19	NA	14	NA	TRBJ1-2	CASSNDGGIGGYTF	TGTGCCAGTAGTAACGACGGAGGGATCGGCGGCTACACCTTC
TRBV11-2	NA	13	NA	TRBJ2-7	CASSLDRTYEQYF	TGTGCCAGCAGCTTAGACAGAACCTACGAGCAGTACTTC
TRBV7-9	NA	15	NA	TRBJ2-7	CASSLAQGGIYEQYF	TGTGCCAGCAGCTTAGCACAGGGTGGTATCTACGAGCAGTACTTC
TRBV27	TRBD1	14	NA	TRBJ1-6	CASSPGQGISPLHF	TGTGCCAGCAGCCCGGGACAGGGGATTTCACCCCTCCACTTT
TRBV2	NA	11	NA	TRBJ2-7	CASSDRGEQYF	TGTGCCAGCAGTGACAGGGGCGAGCAGTACTTC
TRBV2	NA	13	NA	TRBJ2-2	CASSEWGTGELFF	TGTGCCAGCAGTGAATGGGGCACCGGGGAGCTGTTTTTT
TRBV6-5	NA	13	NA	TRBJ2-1	CASSTSSYNEQFF	TGTGCCAGCAGCACGAGCTCCTACAATGAGCAGTTCTTC
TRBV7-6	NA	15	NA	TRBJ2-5	CASSLVTGGEETQYF	TGTGCCAGCAGCTTAGTCACGGGGGGCGAGGAGACCCAGTACTTC
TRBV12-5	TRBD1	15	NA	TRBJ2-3	CASGLGQGGWDTQYF	TGTGCTAGTGGCCTGGGACAGGGAGGGTGGGATACGCAGTATTTT
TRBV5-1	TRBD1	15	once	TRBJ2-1	CASSLDRGNYNEQFF	TGCGCCAGCAGCCTCGACAGGGGGAATTACAATGAGCAGTTCTTC
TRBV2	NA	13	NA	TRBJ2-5	CASRDRYQETQYF	TGTGCCAGCAGGGACCGGTACCAAGAGACCCAGTACTTC
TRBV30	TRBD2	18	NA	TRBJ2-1	CAWNGLAGGLSSYNEQFF	TGTGCCTGGAACGGACTAGCGGGAGGCCTGAGCTCCTACAATGAGCAGTTCTTC
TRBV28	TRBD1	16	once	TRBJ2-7	CASSPQGVVSFGEQYF	TGTGCCAGCAGTCCCCAGGGGGTTGTGAGCTTCGGCGAGCAGTACTTC
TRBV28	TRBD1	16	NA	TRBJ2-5	CASTNRGSGGQETQYF	TGTGCCAGCACTAACAGGGGTTCAGGGGGCCAAGAGACCCAGTACTTC
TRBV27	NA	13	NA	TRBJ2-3	CASSSLSTDTQYF	TGTGCCAGCAGCTCTCTTTCCACAGATACGCAGTATTTT
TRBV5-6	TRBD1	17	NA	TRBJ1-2	CASSLDGGQGFNYGYTF	TGTGCCAGCAGCTTGGATGGGGGACAGGGCTTTAACTATGGCTACACCTTC
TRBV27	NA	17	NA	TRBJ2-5	CASRISPTGRSQETQYF	TGTGCCAGCAGAATCAGCCCGACCGGGCGCTCCCAAGAGACCCAGTACTTC
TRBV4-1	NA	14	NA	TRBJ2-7	CASSPENRKYEQYF	TGCGCCAGCAGCCCGGAGAACAGGAAGTACGAGCAGTACTTC
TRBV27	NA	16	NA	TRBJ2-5	CASSYLRGGSQETQYF	TGTGCCAGCAGTTACTTAAGGGGGGGTTCGCAAGAGACCCAGTACTTC
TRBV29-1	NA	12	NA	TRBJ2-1	CSVELSYNEQFF	TGCAGCGTTGAACTCAGTTACAATGAGCAGTTCTTC
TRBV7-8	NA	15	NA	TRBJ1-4	CASSPDRATNEKLFF	TGTGCCAGCAGCCCGGACAGAGCAACTAATGAAAAACTGTTTTTT
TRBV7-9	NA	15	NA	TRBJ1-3	CASSLAAVSGNTIYF	TGTGCCAGCAGCTTAGCGGCGGTTTCTGGAAACACCATATATTTT
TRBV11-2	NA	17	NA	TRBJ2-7	CASSLAPLAKSSYEQYF	TGTGCCAGCAGCTTAGCTCCCCTAGCGAAGAGCTCCTACGAGCAGTACTTC
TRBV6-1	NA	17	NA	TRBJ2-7	CASSEATPGQFPYEQYF	TGTGCCAGCAGTGAGGCGACTCCGGGACAATTTCCCTACGAGCAGTACTTC
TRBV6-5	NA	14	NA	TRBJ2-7	CASSHSVSSYEQYF	TGTGCCAGCAGTCATAGCGTTAGCTCCTACGAGCAGTACTTC
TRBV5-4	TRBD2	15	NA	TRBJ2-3	CASSRTSGDTDTQYF	TGTGCCAGCAGCAGGACTAGCGGGGACACAGATACGCAGTATTTT
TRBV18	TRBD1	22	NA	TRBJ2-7	CASSPNTGGTRLGGRDPYEQYF	TGTGCCAGCTCACCTAATACAGGGGGGACGCGCCTTGGCGGGCGAGACCCATACGAGCAGTACTTC
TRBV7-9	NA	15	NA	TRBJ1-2	CASSLAHTPHYGYTF	TGTGCCAGCAGCTTAGCCCATACACCACACTATGGCTACACCTTC
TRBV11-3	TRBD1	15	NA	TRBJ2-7	CASSLDLLDRSEQYF	TGTGCCAGCAGCTTAGATTTATTGGACAGGTCCGAGCAGTACTTC
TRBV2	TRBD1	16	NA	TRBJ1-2	CASSEGQGEGLYGYTF	TGTGCCAGCAGTGAGGGGCAGGGGGAGGGCTTATATGGCTACACCTTC
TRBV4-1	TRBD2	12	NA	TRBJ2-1	CASRGGTGEQFF	TGCGCCAGCCGGGGGGGAACCGGTGAGCAGTTCTTC
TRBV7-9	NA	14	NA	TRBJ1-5	CASSLGGVNQPQHF	TGTGCCAGCAGCTTAGGGGGTGTCAATCAGCCCCAGCATTTT
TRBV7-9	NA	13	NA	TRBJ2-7	CASSQDIPYEQYF	TGTGCCAGCAGCCAGGACATCCCCTACGAGCAGTACTTC
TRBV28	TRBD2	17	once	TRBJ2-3	CASSSGLAGILTDTQYF	TGTGCCAGCAGTTCGGGGCTAGCGGGAATCCTTACAGATACGCAGTATTTT
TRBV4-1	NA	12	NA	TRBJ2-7	CASSQGQGEQYF	TGCGCCAGCAGCCAAGGGCAGGGCGAGCAGTACTTC
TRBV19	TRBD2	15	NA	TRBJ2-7	CASSPLAGVSYEQYF	TGTGCCAGTAGTCCTCTAGCGGGAGTTTCGTACGAGCAGTACTTC
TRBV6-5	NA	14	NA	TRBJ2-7	CASSATPEAYEQYF	TGTGCCAGCAGTGCCACTCCTGAGGCCTACGAGCAGTACTTC
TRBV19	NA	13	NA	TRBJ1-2	CASSLSGTTGYTF	TGTGCCAGTAGTCTATCCGGGACCACTGGCTACACCTTC
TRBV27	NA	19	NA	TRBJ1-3	CASSFSLLVRELSGNTIYF	TGTGCCAGCAGTTTCTCACTACTCGTCAGGGAACTCTCTGGAAACACCATATATTTT
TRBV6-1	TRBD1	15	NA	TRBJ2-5	CASSEGTGITETQYF	TGTGCCAGCAGTGAAGGGACAGGGATAACAGAGACCCAGTACTTC
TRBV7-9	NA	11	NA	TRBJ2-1	CASSLKYEQFF	TGTGCCAGCAGCTTAAAGTATGAGCAGTTCTTC
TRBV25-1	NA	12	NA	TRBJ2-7	CASSWGDYEQYF	TGTGCCAGCTCCTGGGGCGACTACGAGCAGTACTTC
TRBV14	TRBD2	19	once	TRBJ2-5	CASSHPKAPQLAGGETQYF	TGTGCCAGCAGCCATCCCAAAGCCCCCCAACTAGCGGGAGGTGAGACCCAGTACTTC